The clone carrying this T cell receptor (beta chain) was counted many times. The antigen is undetermined. The data stem from a study of Graves' ophthalmopathy and Graves' hyperthyroidism. Investigators amplified TCR beta CDR3 regions from RNA transcripts. An initial RT-PCR round employing HTBI primers preceded a second-round multiplex PCR. TCRdb re-derived calls from the multiplex PCR reads in MiXCR, one entry per CDR3 protein. This repertoire shows around 590,000 distinct CDR3 sequences, about 40% found once; its top ten account for around 4.6%. Other autoimmune diseases, uncontrolled infections, pregnancy or lactation excluded patients from enrollment. Trimming took 0 bases from V and 4 from J, leaving 14 bases between them. The V gene's germline CDR1 is SGHRS and CDR2 YFSETQ. The CDR3 extends over 15 amino acids. Notes on the study in general: The study's model predicted ophthalmopathy progression at about 68% sensitivity and 72% to 75% specificity. Most expanded clonotypes in thyroid above 0.001 frequency also showed up in blood.

The chain employs TRBV5-1 and TRBJ2-7; D is uncertain. The sequencing sample was made of peripheral blood or thyroid tissue (not recorded which). The clonotype was recovered from an adult man with Graves' hyperthyroidism. This chain's CDR3 is CASSLEGSSLYEQYF. In nucleotides, the CDR3 is TGCGCCAGCAGCTTGGAAGGGTCGTCCTTGTACGAGCAGTACTTC. Full variable domain (missing parts from reference TRBV5-1 and TRBJ2-7): KAGVTQTPRYLIKTRGQQVTLSCSPISGHRSVSWYQQTPGQGLQFLFEYFSETQRNKGNFPGRFSGRQFSNSRSEMNVSTLELGDSALYLCASSLEGSSLYEQYFGPGTRLTVT.